This T cell receptor (beta chain) was found in a study of blood T cell repertoires in COVID-19. This clone showed up just once. The table came from immunoSEQ multiplex PCR; TCRdb's copy has only in-frame clones and leaves some out. The sample has some 520,000 clones, 75% to 90% seen once; the top ten hold approximately 0.9%. Germline lookup yields CDR1 DFQATT and CDR2 SNEGSKA (reference sequence). CDR3 length equals 16 residues. Trimming took 3 bases from V and 1 from J, leaving 19 bases between them. The specimen sequenced was peripheral blood. This TCR came from a man aged 18 to 29 with COVID-19, enrolled during active disease. The chain uses TRBV20-1 and TRBJ2-7; weak D call: TRBD2 (5 bases). CDR3 sequence: CSASDGLSGVSYEQYF. The CDR3 region has the DNA TGCAGTGCTAGTGATGGACTCAGCGGAGTTTCCTACGAGCAGTACTTC.